This TCR beta chain is from a study of blood T cell repertoires in COVID-19. Across the study: Samples representing acute and convalescent COVID-19 were sourced from the United States, Italy and Spain. PBMCs, B-cell-depleted T cells, or T cells provided the cDNA or gDNA that made up the material.

Sequenced by immunoSEQ multiplex PCR; TCRdb stores in-frame clones only, minus some. Here the sample spans 250,000 to 300,000 clones, about 88% being singletons. Individuals aged about 18 to 90 years were recruited from 20 to 25 US areas. Participants' own reports of clinical history determined their cohort assignment. In this sample, this clone turned up once. The receptor was derived from a man under 40 with acute COVID-19. The specimen sequenced was PBMCs or T cells enriched from blood (not recorded which).

The CDR3 region is CSVGDRLTDTQYF. The CDR3 coding sequence is TGCAGCGTTGGGGACAGACTCACAGATACGCAGTATTTT. V and J are TRBV29-1 and TRBJ2-3; 7 bases are shared with TRBD1. Unmatched junction bases numbered 3, after V lost 4 bases and J lost 2 bases. This CDR3 has 13 residues. CDR1 and CDR2 (germline): SQVTM, ANQGSEA.